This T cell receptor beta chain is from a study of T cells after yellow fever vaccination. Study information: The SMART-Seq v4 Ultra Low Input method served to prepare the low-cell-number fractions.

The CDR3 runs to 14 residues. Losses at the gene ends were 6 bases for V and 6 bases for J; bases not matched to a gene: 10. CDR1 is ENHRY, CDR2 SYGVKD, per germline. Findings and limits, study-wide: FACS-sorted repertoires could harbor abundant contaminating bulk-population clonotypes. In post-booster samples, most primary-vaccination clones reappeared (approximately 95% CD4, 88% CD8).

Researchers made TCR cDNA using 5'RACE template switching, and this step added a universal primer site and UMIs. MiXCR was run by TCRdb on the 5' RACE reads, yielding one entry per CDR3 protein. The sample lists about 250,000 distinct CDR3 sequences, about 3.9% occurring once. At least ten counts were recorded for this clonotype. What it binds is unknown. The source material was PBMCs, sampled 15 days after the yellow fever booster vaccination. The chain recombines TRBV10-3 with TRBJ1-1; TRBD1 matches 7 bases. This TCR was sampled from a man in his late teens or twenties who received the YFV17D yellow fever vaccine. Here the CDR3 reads CAIRDRQGTAEAFF. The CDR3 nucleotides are TGTGCCATCAGGGACAGGCAGGGGACAGCTGAAGCTTTCTTT.